The source of this TCR beta chain is a study of blood T cell repertoires in COVID-19. For the study at large: Acute-phase and convalescent COVID-19 samples originated in the United States, Italy and Spain. T cells, B-cell-depleted T cells, or PBMCs supplied cDNA or gDNA.

Original handling: The assay estimated nucleated cells by amplifying reference gene primers. The table came from immunoSEQ multiplex PCR; TCRdb's copy has only in-frame clones and leaves some out. V and J calls and clone size are given by that table; D and trimming were obtained from the DNA. This table has under 60,000 clones, 75% to 90% appearing once. Germline V gene lookup returns CDR1 LGHNA and CDR2 YSLEER. J was trimmed by 5 bases and V by 1 base; bases with no gene match: 7. The CDR3 extends over 16 amino acids. The sample consisted of peripheral blood. The chain combines TRBV4-3 with TRBJ2-2, with 7 bases aligning to TRBD1. This sequence was found in a man in his 70s with acute or convalescent COVID-19. The CDR3 is CASSQGQQGRTGELFF. CDR3 bases: TGCGCCAGCAGCCAAGGCCAACAGGGGCGGACCGGGGAGCTGTTTTTT.